The subject of this entry is one T cell receptor beta chain. Its antigen is undetermined. It was with 60 Vbeta and 13 Jbeta primers that the PCR ran. The protocol was immunoSEQ multiplex PCR, while the TCRdb copy is restricted to in-frame clones and leaves out a portion. This table holds some 150,000 clones, over 70% found once. This sample was included in a study of cytomegalovirus exposure and HLA in healthy donors. As for the study in general: The 95 million to 120 million unique TCR beta sequences, from 150 million to 200 million T cells, were found by an earlier analysis. Overall study results and limits: Prior analysis indicated that the majority of TCR beta V segments exhibited productivity approximately 90% or approximately 30% of the time.

Germline CDR1 and CDR2: PRHDT and FYEKMQ (reference sequence). V was cut by 8 bases and J by 6 bases, with 14 bases left in between. The CDR3 is 12 amino acids. This TCR was recovered from a woman aged 40 to 50 in good health and CMV-seronegative. The sequencing sample was made of PBMCs. The chain couples TRBV13 to TRBJ2-7; D is undetermined. CDR3 region: CASRSMAREQYF. The DNA of the CDR3 is TGTGCCAGCCGCAGTATGGCCCGCGAGCAGTACTTC.